This T cell receptor (beta chain) was sequenced for a study of technical replicates of blood from a few donors. The method was immunoSEQ multiplex PCR; TCRdb's version includes in-frame clones alone and lacks a portion of them. The table has some 74,000 clones, approximately 97% seen once. This clone occurred once. Between the trimmed V and J ends, which lost 0 bases and 2 bases, there was a span of 8 bases. Germline V gene data show CDR1 as LGHNA and CDR2 as YSLEER. The length of the CDR3 is 14 residues. The V call is TRBV4-3, the J call TRBJ2-7; D may be TRBD2 (5 bases). The receptor was derived from a human donor in good health. The sequenced sample consisted of T cells isolated from PBMCs. CDR3 loop: CASSQDSGTYEQYF. The CDR3 DNA follows: TGCGCCAGCAGCCAAGATTCCGGGACCTACGAGCAGTACTTC.